What follows are 29 T cell receptor beta chains derived from one specimen sequenced in a study of T cells in Graves' hyperthyroidism and ophthalmopathy. Amplification targeted TCR beta CDR3 regions from RNA transcripts. TCR CDR3 underwent first-round RT-PCR with the HTBI primer set. TCRdb reanalysed the multiplex PCR reads using MiXCR and keeps one entry per CDR3 protein. The sample records under 600,000 distinct CDR3 sequences, roughly a sixth being singletons. Sample: blood. These receptors originate from a woman between 40 and 50 years old with Graves' ophthalmopathy.

This clonotype was observed many times. This sequence joins TRBV11-2 and TRBJ2-3; D may match TRBD1 or TRBD2 (5 bases each). Germline V gives CDR1 SGHAT, CDR2 FQNNGV. The V end was cut by 1 base, the J end by 6 bases, with 8 bases between. The CDR3 has 13 amino acids. The chain's CDR3 is CASSLGWGDTQYF. As DNA, the CDR3 is TGTGCCAGCAGCTTAGGGTGGGGGGATACGCAGTATTTT.

The CDR3: CSAITGTSRGEQFF. The CDR3 region has the DNA TGCAGTGCTATTACTGGGACTAGTAGAGGGGAGCAGTTCTTC. V gene TRBV20-1 combines with J gene TRBJ2-1, with 8 bases that match TRBD2. V lost 4 bases, J lost 10 bases, and 12 bases stayed unmatched. Germline CDR1 and CDR2: DFQATT and SNEGSKA (reference sequence). The CDR3 has 14 amino acids.

The table lists this clonotype with many counts. This chain connects TRBV28 to TRBJ2-7, with 11 bases lining up with TRBD2. This CDR3 is built from 13 residues. CDR1 and CDR2 from the germline V gene are MDHEN and SYDVKM. Unmatched junction bases numbered 8, after V lost 10 bases and J lost 6 bases. This CDR3 reads CATNSGRAREQYF. DNA for the CDR3: TGTGCCACCAATAGCGGGAGGGCCCGCGAGCAGTACTTC.

This clonotype has ten or more counts. The V call is TRBV3-1, the J call TRBJ2-4, with D possibly called TRBD1 or TRBD2 (6 bases each). Trimming left V 1 base short and J 8 bases short, with 9 bases between. Germline CDR1 LGHDT, CDR2 YNNKEL (reference sequence). The CDR3 length is 13 residues. DNA for the CDR3: TGTGCCAGCAGCCAAGCAGGGGAGGACATTCAGTACTTC. It is translated as CASSQAGEDIQYF.

At least ten counts were recorded for this clonotype. This rearrangement joins TRBV27 to TRBJ2-4; D is perhaps TRBD2 (5 bases). Deletions cut 6 bases from V and 1 base from J, with 16 bases between. CDR3 length: 16 residues. Germline CDR1 MNHEY, CDR2 SMNVEV (reference sequence). CDR3 bases: TGTGCCAGCAGCACATTCGCTACGGGGGCCAAAAACATTCAGTACTTC. Translating gives CASSTFATGAKNIQYF.

A remark on this clonotype: An end of the junction differs from the germline gene, which may be a read error. This chain links TRBV27 with TRBJ2-1; TRBD2 matches 8 bases. Per germline, CDR1 MNHEY and CDR2 SMNVEV (reference sequence). The CDR3 is 15 amino acids. CDR3 region: CASSSLAGTYNEQLF. CDR3 bases: TGTGCCAGCAGTTCATTAGCGGGGACCTACAATGAGCAGCTCTTC.

Many counts were recorded for this clonotype. CDR3 loop: CASRPHPRHQPQHF. The CDR3 DNA sequence: TGTGCCAGCCGCCCCCACCCAAGGCATCAGCCCCAGCATTTT. The rearrangement links TRBV28 to TRBJ1-5; D gene unclear. V lost 8 bases and J lost 5, with 16 bases in between. The CDR3 spans 14 residues. The germline V gene encodes CDR1 MDHEN and CDR2 SYDVKM. Filled out from reference TRBV28 and TRBJ1-5, the complete variable domain reads DVKVTQSSRYLVKRTGEKVFLECVQDMDHENMFWYRQDPGLGLRLIYFSYDVKMKEKGDIPEGYSVSREKKERFSLILESASTNQTSMYLCASRPHPRHQPQHFGDGTRLSIL.

This clonotype was counted many times. This chain joins TRBV2 and TRBJ2-3, with 7 bases that match TRBD1. Germline CDR1 reads SNHLY; CDR2 reads FYNNEI. The CDR3 length is 15 residues. The V and J ends lost 3 bases and 0 bases, in that order; junction bases with no gene match: 3. CDR3 in amino acids: CASSERGRSTDTQYF. CDR3 coding DNA: TGTGCCAGCAGTGAGAGGGGGCGTAGCACAGATACGCAGTATTTT.

V gene TRBV27 combines with J gene TRBJ1-5; D may be TRBD1 (6 bases). The V end was cut by 6 bases, the J end by 3 bases, with 15 bases between. The germline CDR1 and CDR2 sequences are MNHEY and SMNVEV (reference sequence). The CDR3 extends over 15 amino acids. The CDR3 coding sequence is TGTGCCAGCAGAAGGGGGGGGGGGCCCAATCAGCCCCAGCATTTT. It codes for CASRRGGGPNQPQHF.

The chain has TRBV19 and TRBJ2-7; tentatively, D is TRBD1 (5 bases). Trimming cost V 5 bases and J 2 bases, with 7 bases left between them. CDR1 is LNHDA, CDR2 SQIVND, per germline (reference sequence). CDR3 length: 12 residues. The CDR3 DNA reads as TGTGCCAGTAGTTCGGACACCTACGAGCAGTACTTC. Residues: CASSSDTYEQYF.

The chain couples TRBV29-1 to TRBJ2-3; 7 bases map to TRBD1. J gave up 6 bases and V 4 bases, and 10 bases lay outside the gene matches. The CDR3 has 14 amino acids. Germline V CDR1 and CDR2: SQVTM, ANQGSEA. CDR3 sequence reads: CSVATGIESDTQYF. The CDR3 DNA is TGCAGCGTTGCGACAGGGATAGAGTCGGATACGCAGTATTTT.

The sample holds many counts of this clonotype. The chain joins TRBV2 to TRBJ1-4; possibly TRBD1 for D (5 bases). The ends were cut back, 6 bases at V and 5 bases at J, with 10 bases in the middle. This CDR3 comprises 13 residues. Germline loops: CDR1 SNHLY, CDR2 FYNNEI. The CDR3 nucleotides read TGTGCCAGCAGGGACAACTACAATGAAAAACTGTTTTTT. This sequence encodes CASRDNYNEKLFF.

CDR3 nucleotides: TGTGCCAGCAGTTTATACCGCGGGGAAAAACTGTTTTTT. Translated, it gives CASSLYRGEKLFF. The chain recombines TRBV12-3 or TRBV12-4 with TRBJ1-4; D is undetermined. The CDR3 sequence is 13 residues long. Trimming cost V 2 bases and J 8 bases, with 9 bases left between them.

V is TRBV6-2 or TRBV6-3 and J is TRBJ1-4; the D is unclear. Germline CDR1 MNHEY, CDR2 SVGEGT. Trimming took off 6 bases at V and 2 bases at J, with 13 bases between the two ends. This CDR3 has 15 residues. CDR3 residues: CASSPPQVTNEKLFF. The CDR3 DNA sequence: TGTGCCAGCAGCCCGCCGCAGGTCACTAATGAAAAACTGTTTTTT.

This clonotype was seen ten or more times. The chain recombines TRBV20-1 with TRBJ2-2; D possibly corresponds to TRBD1 (6 bases). The germline CDR1 and CDR2 sequences are DFQATT and SNEGSKA (reference sequence). CDR3 size: 13 residues. V gave up 5 bases and J gave up 6 bases, with 13 bases separating them. CDR3 in DNA: TGCAGTGCTTACAGGGAACTTGCCGGGGAGCTGTTTTTT. Its protein product is CSAYRELAGELFF.

V gene TRBV6-1 combines with J gene TRBJ2-1, with 10 nucleotides matching TRBD2. CDR1 MNHNS and CDR2 SASEGT come from the germline V gene. V lost 8 bases and J lost 6; bases outside the gene matches: 13. This CDR3 region has 16 residues. CDR3 residues: CASYLTVAGGRNEQFF. For the CDR3, the DNA is TGTGCCAGCTACCTGACCGTAGCGGGAGGCCGCAATGAGCAGTTCTTC.

At least ten counts were recorded for this clonotype. The chain has TRBV6-5 and TRBJ1-1; D perhaps matches TRBD1 (6 bases). The germline gives CDR1 MNHEY, CDR2 SVGAGI. This CDR3 comprises 12 residues. The V end was cut by 4 bases, the J end by 8 bases, with 11 bases between. Written as DNA, the CDR3 is TGTGCCAGCAGTTTTACCGGACAGGAAGCTTTCTTT. As protein: CASSFTGQEAFF.

This clonotype was detected a few times. The chain uses TRBV20-1 and TRBJ2-7; 12 bases fit TRBD2. Germline assignment: CDR1 DFQATT and CDR2 SNEGSKA (reference sequence). The CDR3 loop spans 14 amino acids. After removal of 6 bases from V and 2 bases from J, the junction contained 5 bases not matched to a gene. CDR3 bases: TGCAGTGCAACTAGCGGGGGGCTTACCTACGAGCAGTACTTC. As protein: CSATSGGLTYEQYF.

This clonotype occurred many times. The chain employs TRBV20-1 and TRBJ2-7, with TRBD2 matching over 9 bases. Per germline, CDR1 DFQATT and CDR2 SNEGSKA (reference sequence). Losses at the gene ends were 1 base for V and 3 bases for J; bases not matched to a gene: 4. The CDR3 is 14 residues long. The CDR3 sequence: CSARGPAGGYEQYF. CDR3 DNA sequence: TGCAGTGCTAGAGGGCCAGCGGGGGGCTACGAGCAGTACTTC.

This clonotype was observed many times. The chain has TRBV30 and TRBJ1-2; a possible D gene is TRBD1 (5 bases). The germline CDR1 and CDR2 sequences are GTSNPN and SVGIG (reference sequence). The CDR3 loop spans 14 amino acids. Trimming took off 2 bases at V and 4 bases at J, with 14 bases between the two ends. The CDR3 coding sequence is TGTGCCTGGAGTTCGGGCAGAGGGACCTATGGCTACACCTTC. Translated, it gives CAWSSGRGTYGYTF.

This clonotype appeared many times. The rearrangement uses TRBV11-2 and TRBJ2-3; TRBD1 aligns across 9 bases. This CDR3 contains 17 residues. V was pared by 5 bases and J by 2 bases, with 11 bases of the junction left unmatched. Germline V gene data show CDR1 as SGHAT and CDR2 as FQNNGV. The CDR3: CASSDSGTGTNTDTQYF. As DNA, the CDR3 is TGTGCCAGCAGCGACTCCGGGACAGGGACTAACACAGATACGCAGTATTTT.

The chain links TRBV7-2 to TRBJ2-3; 13 bases fit TRBD2. J lost 8 bases, V lost 4 bases, and 3 bases had no gene match. Per germline, CDR1 SGHTA and CDR2 FQGNSA. CDR3 length: 14 residues. The chain's CDR3 is CASSYRTSGGTQYF. The CDR3 DNA reads TGTGCCAGCAGCTACCGGACTAGCGGGGGTACGCAGTATTTT.

The V call is TRBV20-1, the J call TRBJ2-1; D remains ambiguous. V was pared by 1 base and J by 7 bases, with 17 bases between. This CDR3 comprises 15 residues. Germline V lookup: CDR1 DFQATT, CDR2 SNEGSKA (reference sequence). The CDR3 reads CSARVDPRMVNEQFF. CDR3 nucleotide sequence: TGCAGTGCTAGAGTGGATCCAAGGATGGTGAATGAGCAGTTCTTC.

Only a few counts were recorded for this clonotype. The chain recombines TRBV4-1 with TRBJ1-5; D uncertain. The germline V gene has CDR1 MGHRA and CDR2 YSYEKL. V was pared by 0 bases and J by 5 bases, with 11 bases between. This CDR3 spans 15 amino acids. In DNA, the CDR3 is TGCGCCAGCAGCCAAGATGTCGCGGGTCATCAGCCCCAGCATTTT. This codes for CASSQDVAGHQPQHF.

This clonotype appeared many times. The chain has TRBV12-3 or TRBV12-4 and TRBJ1-6; D unresolved. V dropped 1 base and J dropped 8 bases, with 9 bases sitting between them. The CDR3 is made up of 14 amino acids. In nucleotides, the CDR3 is TGTGCCAGCAGTTTAGGGCAGAGTTATTCACCCCTCCACTTT. Translating gives CASSLGQSYSPLHF.

The rearrangement joins TRBV12-3 or TRBV12-4 to TRBJ1-1; D might be TRBD1 (5 bases). Trimming shortened V by 5 bases and J by 0 bases, and 7 bases separated the two germline ends. The length of the CDR3 is 13 residues. As DNA, the CDR3 is TGTGCCAGCAGTAAGGACATGAACACTGAAGCTTTCTTT. Residues: CASSKDMNTEAFF.

This clonotype was seen at least ten times. The chain joins TRBV7-9 to TRBJ2-2; a weak D match, TRBD1 (6 bases). The CDR3 loop spans 15 amino acids. The germline V and J ends were trimmed by 5 bases and 8 bases, with 18 bases remaining between them. The germline V gene encodes CDR1 SEHNR and CDR2 FQNEAQ (reference sequence). For the CDR3, the DNA is TGTGCCAGCAGCCCCTCGACAGGTCTCATGGGGGAGCTGTTTTTT. It is translated as CASSPSTGLMGELFF.

This chain uses TRBV10-3 with TRBJ1-1, with D maybe TRBD1 (6 bases). Trimming took 3 bases from V and 6 from J, leaving 17 bases between them. This CDR3 is built from 15 residues. The germline CDR1 and CDR2 sequences are ENHRY and SYGVKD. The CDR3 loop is CAISDISQGSPEAFF. CDR3 nucleotide sequence: TGTGCCATCAGTGACATTAGTCAGGGGTCTCCTGAAGCTTTCTTT.

This clonotype was found a few times. The rearrangement links TRBV20-1 to TRBJ1-3; the D gene is possibly TRBD1 (6 bases). The CDR3 has 16 residues. Germline V gives CDR1 DFQATT, CDR2 SNEGSKA (reference sequence). V was shortened by 4 bases and J by 0 bases, with 16 bases between the two germline ends. The DNA for the CDR3 is TGCAGTGCTATCCCGATTGACAGGTCCTCTGGAAACACCATATATTTT. Translated: CSAIPIDRSSGNTIYF.